These T cell receptor beta chains were read from a single sample in a study of blood T cells in healthy people across ages. From the 5' RACE reads, TCRdb called clonotypes with MiXCR, one entry per CDR3 protein. Of more than 800,000 distinct CDR3 sequences in the sample, less than 50% are singletons; the top ten hold approximately 20%. Sequencing input: blood. These receptor sequences come from an older woman in good health. CDR3s include the opening cysteine and the closing phenylalanine or tryptophan. A D gene is named only where the DNA matches it firmly. Clone size appears in some rows only: once, few, many, or a class for an expanded clone.

.,TRBD1,TRBJ2-1,TRBV3-1,CASSQDRQGADEQFF,TGTGCCAGCAGCCAAGATCGACAGGGGGCCGATGAGCAGTTCTTC
.,.,TRBJ2-7,TRBV4-2,CASSQGPGREGEQYF,TGTGCCAGCAGCCAAGGCCCAGGACGCGAGGGCGAGCAGTACTTC
few,.,TRBJ2-6,TRBV25-1,CASSELSVRAGANVLTF,TGTGCCAGCAGTGAATTATCGGTCCGGGCTGGGGCCAACGTCCTGACTTTC
.,.,TRBJ2-7,TRBV14,CASSQSLTTYEQYF,TGTGCCAGCAGCCAAAGCTTAACCACCTACGAGCAGTACTTC
few,.,TRBJ1-1,TRBV20-1,CSAIGDTSTEAFF,TGCAGTGCTATTGGAGACACCTCCACTGAAGCTTTCTTT
.,.,TRBJ2-7,TRBV5-6,CVSSPQARSSYEQYF,TGTGTCAGCAGCCCCCAGGCGCGAAGCTCCTACGAGCAGTACTTC
.,.,TRBJ1-2,TRBV7-8,CASSLATGKGYTF,TGTGCCAGCAGCTTAGCAACAGGGAAGGGCTACACCTTC
.,.,TRBJ1-2,TRBV5-5,CASSAAGFNYGYTF,TGTGCCAGCAGCGCTGCGGGATTTAACTATGGCTACACCTTC
.,.,TRBJ2-7,TRBV20-1,CSARDLLAGEQYF,TGCAGTGCTAGAGACTTACTAGCTGGCGAGCAGTACTTC
few,.,TRBJ2-1,TRBV7-8,CASSQRGWNEQFF,TGTGCCAGCAGCCAAAGGGGTTGGAATGAGCAGTTCTTC
.,.,TRBJ1-1,TRBV7-3,CASSLGGARKTAEAFF,TGTGCCAGCAGCTTAGGAGGGGCGCGAAAAACCGCTGAAGCTTTCTTT
.,.,TRBJ2-5,TRBV20-1,CSAGPGGGARFQETQYF,TGCAGTGCTGGACCTGGCGGGGGCGCACGATTTCAAGAGACCCAGTACTTC
.,TRBD1,TRBJ2-4,TRBV11-1,CASSYDRVGNEQYF,TGTGCCAGCAGCTACGACAGGGTGGGGAATGAGCAGTACTTC
.,.,TRBJ1-2,TRBV6-1,CASRLVDYTF,TGTGCCAGCAGGCTGGTGGACTACACCTTC
.,.,TRBJ1-1,TRBV10-3,CAIHGGDTEAFF,TGTGCCATCCATGGTGGGGACACTGAAGCTTTCTTT
.,.,TRBJ2-3,TRBV27,CASSLAGRRQYF,TGTGCCAGCAGTTTAGCGGGGCGGAGGCAGTATTTT
.,TRBD2,TRBJ2-7,TRBV7-2,CASSSLAGGPYGQYF,TGTGCCAGCAGCTCCTTAGCGGGAGGGCCCTACGGGCAGTACTTC
few,TRBD1,TRBJ2-3,TRBV7-7,CASSIGQASTDTQYF,TGTGCCAGCAGCATCGGACAGGCTAGCACAGATACGCAGTATTTT
.,.,TRBJ2-4,TRBV5-1,CASTTDGKIAKNIQYF,TGCGCCAGCACCACCGACGGGAAAATAGCCAAAAACATTCAGTACTTC
.,.,TRBJ1-2,TRBV30,CAWSVGTPQGYGYTF,TGTGCCTGGAGTGTTGGGACGCCTCAGGGCTATGGCTACACCTTC
.,TRBD2,TRBJ2-1,TRBV20-1,CSANGLAGERGNNEQFF,TGCAGTGCTAACGGACTAGCGGGAGAACGGGGAAACAATGAGCAGTTCTTC
.,TRBD2,TRBJ2-5,TRBV20-1,CSAERASGRETQYF,TGCAGTGCAGAGAGGGCTAGCGGTCGGGAGACCCAGTACTTC
few,.,TRBJ2-1,TRBV5-1,CASSLDAGWGNEQFF,TGCGCCAGCAGCTTGGATGCGGGATGGGGTAATGAGCAGTTCTTC
few,.,TRBJ1-2,TRBV7-4,CASSLVGGREAGYTF,TGTGCCAGCAGCTTAGTTGGGGGCCGAGAGGCTGGCTACACCTTC
few,.,TRBJ1-2,TRBV12-3/TRBV12-4,CASSFGGRRGYTF,TGTGCCAGCAGTTTCGGGGGGAGAAGAGGCTACACCTTC
.,TRBD2,TRBJ2-7,TRBV9,CASSVGASGDEQYF,TGTGCCAGCAGCGTAGGGGCTAGCGGAGACGAGCAGTACTTC
.,.,TRBJ2-5,TRBV14,CASRPLGDETQYF,TGTGCCAGCAGGCCTTTGGGGGATGAGACCCAGTACTTC
.,.,TRBJ2-3,TRBV20-1,CSARDWASTDTQYF,TGCAGTGCTAGAGATTGGGCCAGCACAGATACGCAGTATTTT
.,.,TRBJ2-1,TRBV12-3/TRBV12-4,CASSLFRVDNEQFF,TGTGCCAGCAGTTTGTTTAGAGTGGACAATGAGCAGTTCTTC
few,TRBD2,TRBJ2-3,TRBV24-1,CATSEAPGLAGTDTQYF,TGTGCCACCAGTGAGGCTCCGGGACTAGCAGGGACAGATACGCAGTATTTT
.,.,TRBJ2-3,TRBV27,CASSFSITDAQYF,TGTGCCAGCAGTTTTAGTATCACAGATGCGCAGTATTTT
once,.,TRBJ1-1,TRBV20-1,CSASPRAEAFF,TGCAGTGCTAGTCCGCGGGCCGAAGCTTTCTTT
.,.,TRBJ2-1,TRBV20-1,CSARDRGPTSYNEQFF,TGCAGTGCTAGAGATCGTGGGCCTACCTCCTACAATGAGCAGTTCTTC
.,.,TRBJ2-7,TRBV29-1,CSVYDPLNIRANEQYF,TGCAGCGTTTACGACCCCCTAAACATTCGTGCGAATGAGCAGTACTTC
.,TRBD1,TRBJ2-7,TRBV11-2,CASSWGTETYEQYF,TGTGCCAGCAGCTGGGGGACAGAGACCTACGAGCAGTACTTC
few,.,TRBJ2-7,TRBV2,CASSVYRAEGEQYF,TGTGCCAGCAGTGTATACAGGGCCGAGGGCGAGCAGTACTTC
few,.,TRBJ2-7,TRBV20-1,CSAYSPGKLYEQYF,TGCAGTGCTTATTCGCCAGGGAAACTCTACGAGCAGTACTTC
.,TRBD2,TRBJ2-5,TRBV6-2/TRBV6-3,CASSYQREWVRETQYF,TGTGCCAGCAGTTACCAGCGGGAGTGGGTGCGCGAGACCCAGTACTTC
few,TRBD1,TRBJ1-2,TRBV5-1,CASSTGQGAYYGYTF,TGCGCCAGCAGCACCGGACAGGGGGCTTACTATGGCTACACCTTC
few,.,TRBJ2-7,TRBV3-1,CASNDGGSSYEQYF,TGTGCCAGCAACGACGGGGGAAGCTCCTACGAGCAGTACTTC
.,TRBD1,TRBJ2-2,TRBV24-1,CATSDRDRGNAGELFF,TGTGCCACCAGTGACCGGGACAGGGGGAACGCCGGGGAGCTGTTTTTT
few,.,TRBJ2-7,TRBV4-1,CASSQEGVLNEQYF,TGCGCCAGCAGCCAAGAGGGGGTACTGAACGAGCAGTACTTC
few,.,TRBJ2-7,TRBV7-2,CASSREGTANEQYF,TGTGCCAGCAGCCGCGAGGGGACGGCCAACGAGCAGTACTTC